This TCR beta chain was captured by sequencing in a study of spatial heterogeneity in lung cancer. On the study more broadly: Matched bulk RNA-seq yielded a T cell transcriptional module score. Counts of TCR transcripts in tumor regions correlated strongly with that score. Unique TCR and UMI combinations averaged more than ten appearances each in raw reads.

Time point specified: sample taken at primary tumor resection. The authors sequenced whole RNA from tumor, nontumor lung or frozen PBMC without sorting. Study findings and constraints: Intratumoral expanded alpha and beta TCR counts were found to track tumor mutation counts.

The V and J ends lost 0 bases and 9 bases respectively, with 18 bases between them. This CDR3 comprises 16 residues. Germline loops: CDR1 MNHNY, CDR2 SVGAGI (reference sequence). Single TCR cDNA molecules each had their own unique molecular identifier. TCRdb processed the 5' RACE reads anew with MiXCR; each CDR3 protein has one entry. The table shows about 100,000 distinct CDR3 sequences, with 4.4% occurring only once. This clonotype showed up many times. The antigen is not known. The sequence came from a male donor with early-stage non-small cell lung cancer. Here the sequenced sample was lung tumor tissue, taken at surgery. J is TRBJ2-1 and V is TRBV6-6; TRBD1 might be the D (6 bases). CDR3 loop: CASSYSSGLARGEQFF. The CDR3 coding sequence is TGTGCCAGCAGTTACTCGAGCGGATTAGCCAGGGGTGAGCAGTTCTTC.